This T cell receptor beta chain derives from a study of CD8 T cells in Susac syndrome. RNA totalling about 0.5 to 1 ug underwent reverse transcription with random hexamers. MiXCR, run by TCRdb on the immunoSEQ multiplex PCR reads, gives a single entry per CDR3 protein. The sample lists 150,000 to 200,000 distinct CDR3 sequences; over 85% were seen once. The germline gives CDR1 ENHRY, CDR2 SYGVKD. V gave up 3 bases and J gave up 0 bases; unmatched junction bases: 3. The CDR3 consists of 16 residues. The V call is TRBV10-3, the J call TRBJ2-1, with 9 bases lining up with TRBD2. Specimen: CD4+ T cells from PBMCs. The sequence came from a human donor with multiple sclerosis. This CDR3 reads CAISETSGPSYNEQFF. In nucleotides, the CDR3 is TGTGCCATCAGTGAAACTAGCGGGCCCTCCTACAATGAGCAGTTCTTC.